Given below is one TCR beta chain in context. Its antigen is unknown. The data derive from a study of long-term antiretroviral therapy in people with HIV. Study outcomes and limitations: ART adherence, viral resistance and therapy changes were undocumented. Blood, drawn from about 2004 to 2017, may reflect older ART regimens.

Runs used v3.0 of the immunoSEQ assay and were done at survey level. Clones were read by immunoSEQ multiplex PCR, and TCRdb kept only the in-frame ones, dropping some. Among approximately 22,000 clones listed, roughly 84% were seen once. Cryopreserved PBMC, at about 0.85-11 million per sample, were present before DNA extraction. The sample consisted of unsorted PBMCs, taken 1.3 years after starting antiretroviral therapy. The sequence was obtained from a man in his 60s with HIV.

CDR3 sequence: CSAGDRTSNQPQHF. In DNA, the CDR3 is TGCAGCGCTGGCGACAGGACAAGCAATCAGCCCCAGCATTTT. V is TRBV29-1 and J is TRBJ1-5, with a possible D match to TRBD1 (6 bases). V lost 7 bases and J lost 1, with 14 bases in between. Per germline, CDR1 SQVTM and CDR2 ANQGSEA. This CDR3 is built from 14 residues. The full variable domain, in which reference TRBV29-1 and TRBJ1-5 provide the parts outside the CDR3, is SAVISQKPSRDICQRGTSLTIQCQVDSQVTMMFWYRQQPGQSLTLIATANQGSEATYESGFVIDKFPISRPNLTFSTLTVSNMSPEDSSIYLCSAGDRTSNQPQHFGDGTRLSIL.